The present T cell receptor (beta chain) was sequenced within a study of blood T cell repertoires in COVID-19. Some clones are missing from TCRdb's copy, which holds only in-frame ones; the method was immunoSEQ multiplex PCR. The sample gives approximately 220,000 clones, approximately 83% of which show up once; around 3.5% is in the top ten. V gave up 2 bases and J gave up 0 bases; unmatched junction bases: 12. This CDR3 contains 19 residues. From germline, CDR1 is LGHNA and CDR2 YSLEER. The chain has TRBV4-3 and TRBJ2-2, with TRBD2 matching 7 bases. Sequenced input: PBMCs or T cells enriched from blood (not recorded which). The sequence was collected from a middle-aged woman who had been exposed to COVID-19. For the CDR3, the DNA is TGCGCCAGCAGCCAACAAATAATGGCTAGCGGATCGAACACCGGGGAGCTGTTTTTT. Protein product: CASSQQIMASGSNTGELFF.